These 9 T cell receptor beta chains were sequenced from one sample in a study of a mutant IDH1 vaccine in newly diagnosed glioma. Libraries were prepared by immunoSEQ multiplex PCR; TCRdb keeps only in-frame clonotypes and omits some of them. The table lists roughly 60,000 clones, under 85% of them singletons, with 4.5% to 5% in the top ten. No antigen has been identified for these receptors. The time point: week 35, safety follow-up. It was 300 ug of mutant IDH1 20-mer peptide that made up each vaccine dose, given with topical imiquimod. The source material was PBMCs, sampled from a glioma patient whose treatment included an IDH1 peptide vaccine. Receptors originate from a middle-aged man with glioma.

Only one count was recorded for this clone. The genes are TRBV14 and TRBJ2-7; possibly TRBD2 for D (5 bases). Germline assignment: CDR1 SGHDN and CDR2 FVKESK. V was pared by 0 bases and J by 4 bases, with 13 bases between. CDR3 length: 15 residues. CDR3 in amino acids: CASSQDPTGRYEQYF. In DNA, the CDR3 is TGTGCCAGCAGCCAAGATCCGACGGGAAGGTACGAGCAGTACTTC.

The V and J genes are TRBV20-1 and TRBJ1-1; D remains ambiguous. The CDR3 is 11 residues long. The ends were cut back, 0 bases at V and 5 bases at J, with 4 bases in the middle. Germline assignment: CDR1 DFQATT and CDR2 SNEGSKA (reference sequence). The CDR3 spells CSARDSTEAFF. DNA of the CDR3: TGCAGTGCTAGAGATAGTACTGAAGCTTTCTTT.

The chain combines TRBV5-6 with TRBJ1-1; possibly TRBD1 for D (5 bases). Trimming took 3 bases from V and 3 from J, leaving 12 bases between them. This CDR3 region has 14 residues. CDR1 and CDR2 from the germline V gene are SGHDT and YYEEEE. This chain's CDR3 is CASSSRDRYTEAFF. The CDR3 coding sequence is TGTGCCAGCAGCTCGAGGGACCGCTACACTGAAGCTTTCTTT.

The sample holds one count of this clone. The J gene is TRBJ2-7, the V gene TRBV5-6; TRBD2 agrees at 9 bases. CDR3 length: 15 residues. Trimming cost V 1 base and J 9 bases; bases outside gene matches: 11. Per the germline V gene, CDR1 is SGHDT and CDR2 is YYEEEE. In DNA form, the CDR3 reads TGTGCCAGCAGCTTGCTAGCGGGACTGAGGGGTCGGCAGTACTTC. The encoded protein is CASSLLAGLRGRQYF.

This CDR3 is CASSPTGLYEQYF. The CDR3, as DNA: TGTGCCAGCAGTCCGACAGGCCTCTACGAGCAGTACTTC. The chain uses TRBV5-6 and TRBJ2-7, with D tentatively TRBD1 (6 bases). CDR1 is SGHDT, CDR2 YYEEEE, per germline. V lost 5 bases, J lost 3 bases, and 12 bases lay in between. This CDR3 has 13 amino acids.

This chain connects TRBV2 to TRBJ1-2, with D tentatively TRBD1 (5 bases). V was pared by 1 base and J by 8 bases, with 17 bases between. The CDR3 is 15 amino acids. Germline-derived CDR1 and CDR2 are SNHLY and FYNNEI. CDR3 nucleotide sequence: TGTGCCAGCAGTGAAGGCCGGACCCAGGGAGGAGGCTACACCTTC. This encodes CASSEGRTQGGGYTF.

J is TRBJ1-4 and V is TRBV6-6; no firm D call. The CDR3 has 14 residues. The ends were cut back, 3 bases at V and 5 bases at J, with 10 bases in the middle. Germline-derived CDR1 and CDR2 are MNHNY and SVGAGI (reference sequence). The CDR3 coding sequence is TGTGCCAGCAGTTATGGGCGGCGAAATGAAAAACTGTTTTTT. Residues: CASSYGRRNEKLFF.

This clone occurred a few times. The CDR3 sequence: CASSEALQTGNTEAFF. The DNA for the CDR3 is TGTGCCAGCAGTGAAGCTCTTCAGACAGGCAACACTGAAGCTTTCTTT. The chain joins TRBV25-1 to TRBJ1-1; TRBD1 might be the D (6 bases). The CDR3 length is 16 residues. Germline V gives CDR1 MGHDK, CDR2 SYGVNS. V lost 2 bases to trimming and J lost 2 bases, with 15 bases between them.

This chain uses TRBV29-1 with TRBJ1-1; D uncertain. Trimming pared 4 bases from V and 1 base from J, leaving 10 bases between. Germline CDR1 is SQVTM and CDR2 is ANQGSEA. CDR3 length: 13 amino acids. The CDR3 protein is CSVGVRKNTEAFF. In nucleotides, the CDR3 is TGCAGCGTTGGGGTTAGGAAGAACACTGAAGCTTTCTTT.